This TCR beta chain was observed in a study of vaccination and CD4 T cells after COVID-19. Study at large: Convalescent donors were composed of six males and four females, of whom two were Hispanic.

Time point described: late sampling 161 to 241 days after vaccination in a few convalescent patients. The treatment here: approximately 9-day PBMC culture with coronavirus spike peptide pools or control peptides (ViraFEST assay). Concerning this clonotype: Its specificity is unknown.

CDR3 length: 18 residues. V gave up 6 bases and J gave up 0 bases; unmatched junction bases: 15. Germline lookup yields CDR1 DFQATT and CDR2 SNEGSKA (reference sequence). Sequence data for DNA of cultured CD4+ T cells were generated by the Oncomine TCR Beta short-read assay. Using its own MiXCR run on the PCR reads, TCRdb lists one record per CDR3 protein. This table holds 16,000 or so distinct CDR3 sequences, about half found once. This chain uses TRBV20-1 with TRBJ2-3, with 10 bases lining up with TRBD1. The source was CD4+ T cells from blood, cultured in vitro, collected about 7 months after SARS-CoV-2 vaccination. The clonotype originates from a human donor who had recovered from COVID-19. The chain's CDR3 is CSAQGWGQGPSSTDTQYF. The DNA for the CDR3 is TGCAGTGCCCAGGGGTGGGGACAGGGGCCATCTAGCACAGATACGCAGTATTTT.